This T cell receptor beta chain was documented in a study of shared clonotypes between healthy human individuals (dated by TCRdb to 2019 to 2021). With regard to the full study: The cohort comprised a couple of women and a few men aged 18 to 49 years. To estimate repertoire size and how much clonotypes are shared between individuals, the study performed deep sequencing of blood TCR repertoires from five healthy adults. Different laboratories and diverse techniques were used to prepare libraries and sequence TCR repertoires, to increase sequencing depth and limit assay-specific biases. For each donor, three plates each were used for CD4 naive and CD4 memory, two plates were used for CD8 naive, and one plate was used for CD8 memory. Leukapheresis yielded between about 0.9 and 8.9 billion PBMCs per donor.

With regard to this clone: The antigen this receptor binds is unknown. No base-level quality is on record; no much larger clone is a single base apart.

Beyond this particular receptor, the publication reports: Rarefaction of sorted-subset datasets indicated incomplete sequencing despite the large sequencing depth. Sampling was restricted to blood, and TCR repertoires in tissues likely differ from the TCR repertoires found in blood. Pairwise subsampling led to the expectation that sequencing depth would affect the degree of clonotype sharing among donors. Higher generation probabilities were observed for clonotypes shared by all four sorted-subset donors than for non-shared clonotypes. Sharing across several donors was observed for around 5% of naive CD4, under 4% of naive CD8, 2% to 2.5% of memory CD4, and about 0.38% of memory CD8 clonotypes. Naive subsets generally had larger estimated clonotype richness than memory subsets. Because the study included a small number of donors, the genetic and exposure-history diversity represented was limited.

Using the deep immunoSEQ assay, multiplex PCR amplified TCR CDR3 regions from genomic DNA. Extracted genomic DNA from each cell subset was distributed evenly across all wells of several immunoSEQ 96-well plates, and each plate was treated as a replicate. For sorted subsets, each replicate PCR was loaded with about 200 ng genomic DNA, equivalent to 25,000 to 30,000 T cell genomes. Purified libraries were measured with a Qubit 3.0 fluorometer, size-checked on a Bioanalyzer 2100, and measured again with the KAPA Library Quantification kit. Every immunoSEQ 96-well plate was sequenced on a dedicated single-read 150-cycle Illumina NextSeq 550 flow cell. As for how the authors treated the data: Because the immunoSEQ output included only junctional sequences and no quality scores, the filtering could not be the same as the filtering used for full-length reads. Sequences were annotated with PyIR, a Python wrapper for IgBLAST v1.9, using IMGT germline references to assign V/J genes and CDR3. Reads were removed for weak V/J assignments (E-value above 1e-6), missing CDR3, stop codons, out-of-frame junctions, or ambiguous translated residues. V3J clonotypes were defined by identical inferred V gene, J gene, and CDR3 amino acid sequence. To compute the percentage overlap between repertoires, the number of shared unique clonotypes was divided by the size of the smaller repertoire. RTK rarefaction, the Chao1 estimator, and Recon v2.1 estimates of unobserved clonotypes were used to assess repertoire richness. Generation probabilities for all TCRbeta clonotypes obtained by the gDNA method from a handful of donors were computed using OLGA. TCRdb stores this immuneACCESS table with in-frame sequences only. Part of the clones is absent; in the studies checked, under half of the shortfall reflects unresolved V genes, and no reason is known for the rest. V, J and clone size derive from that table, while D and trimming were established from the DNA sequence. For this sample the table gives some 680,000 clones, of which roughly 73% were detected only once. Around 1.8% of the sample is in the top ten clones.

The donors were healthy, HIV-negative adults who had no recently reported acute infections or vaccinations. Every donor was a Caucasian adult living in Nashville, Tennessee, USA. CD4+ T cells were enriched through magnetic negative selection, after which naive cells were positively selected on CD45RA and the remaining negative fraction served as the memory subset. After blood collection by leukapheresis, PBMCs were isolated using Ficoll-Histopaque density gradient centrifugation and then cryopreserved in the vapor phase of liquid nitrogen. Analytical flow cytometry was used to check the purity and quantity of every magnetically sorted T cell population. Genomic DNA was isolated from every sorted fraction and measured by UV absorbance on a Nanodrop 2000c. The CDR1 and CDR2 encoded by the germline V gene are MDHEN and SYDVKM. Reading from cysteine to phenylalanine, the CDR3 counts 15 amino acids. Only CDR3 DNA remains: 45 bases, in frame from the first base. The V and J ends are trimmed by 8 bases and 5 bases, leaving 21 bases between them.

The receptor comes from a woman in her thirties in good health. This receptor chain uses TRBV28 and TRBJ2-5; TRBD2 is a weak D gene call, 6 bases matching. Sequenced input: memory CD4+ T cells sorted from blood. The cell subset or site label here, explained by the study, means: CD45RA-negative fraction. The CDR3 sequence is CASARRGRARETQYF. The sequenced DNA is TGTGCCAGCGCCCGGCGGGGTAGGGCCCGGGAGACCCAGTACTTC. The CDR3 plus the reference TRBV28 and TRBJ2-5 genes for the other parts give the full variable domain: DVKVTQSSRYLVKRTGEKVFLECVQDMDHENMFWYRQDPGLGLRLIYFSYDVKMKEKGDIPEGYSVSREKKERFSLILESASTNQTSMYLCASARRGRARETQYFGPGTRLLVL.